This is a list of T cell receptor beta chains from one sample in a study of PD-1 blockade in classical Hodgkin lymphoma. TCRdb's copy holds only in-frame clones and misses some; the assay was immunoSEQ multiplex PCR. The top ten clones hold about 0.59% of a sample with about 30,000 clones, roughly 80% of them seen once. The sample consisted of CD4+ T cells from blood, taken before the fourth cycle of nivolumab. The receptors derive from a human donor with classical Hodgkin lymphoma. The CDR3 runs from the conserved cysteine through the conserved F or W. A D gene is named only where the DNA matches it firmly. Clone size, where shown, is once, few, many, or a class for clones that have expanded.

v_call: TRBV7-2
j_call: TRBJ1-4
d_call: .
clone_size: .
cdr3_aa: CASSLRSRGSEKLFF
cdr3_nt: TGTGCCAGCAGCTTAAGGTCAAGGGGGTCTGAAAAACTGTTTTTT

v_call: TRBV5-1
j_call: TRBJ2-3
d_call: .
clone_size: .
cdr3_aa: CASGPGLSTDTQYF
cdr3_nt: TGCGCCAGCGGGCCTGGACTGAGCACAGATACGCAGTATTTT

v_call: TRBV5-1
j_call: TRBJ1-2
d_call: .
clone_size: .
cdr3_aa: CASRGLDILNYGYTF
cdr3_nt: TGCGCCAGCAGGGGATTGGACATACTTAACTATGGCTACACCTTC

v_call: TRBV5-1
j_call: TRBJ2-2
d_call: TRBD1
clone_size: .
cdr3_aa: CASKGQGGNTGELFF
cdr3_nt: TGCGCCAGCAAAGGACAGGGGGGAAACACCGGGGAGCTGTTTTTT

v_call: TRBV10-3
j_call: TRBJ1-6
d_call: TRBD1
clone_size: .
cdr3_aa: CAIRRDRGYSPLHF
cdr3_nt: TGTGCCATCAGAAGGGACAGGGGGTACTCACCCCTCCACTTT

v_call: TRBV6-5
j_call: TRBJ1-2
d_call: .
clone_size: .
cdr3_aa: CASSYSRAGALGYTF
cdr3_nt: TGTGCCAGCAGTTACTCGAGGGCGGGGGCGCTTGGCTACACCTTC

v_call: TRBV28
j_call: TRBJ2-3
d_call: .
clone_size: .
cdr3_aa: CASSGSRGGITDTQYF
cdr3_nt: TGTGCCAGCAGTGGCTCCAGGGGGGGAATCACAGATACGCAGTATTTT

v_call: TRBV7-9
j_call: TRBJ1-2
d_call: .
clone_size: few
cdr3_aa: CASSQTEETYGYTF
cdr3_nt: TGTGCCAGCAGCCAGACCGAGGAAACCTATGGCTACACCTTC

v_call: TRBV7-8
j_call: TRBJ1-1
d_call: .
clone_size: .
cdr3_aa: CASSFFMNTEAFF
cdr3_nt: TGTGCCAGCAGCTTTTTCATGAACACTGAAGCTTTCTTT

v_call: TRBV9
j_call: TRBJ1-6
d_call: .
clone_size: few
cdr3_aa: CASSAQGGTYNSPLHF
cdr3_nt: TGTGCCAGCAGCGCCCAAGGGGGGACCTATAATTCACCCCTCCACTTT

v_call: TRBV7-9
j_call: TRBJ1-1
d_call: .
clone_size: .
cdr3_aa: CASSLLLDYTEAFF
cdr3_nt: TGTGCCAGCAGCCTATTACTAGATTACACTGAAGCTTTCTTT

v_call: TRBV5-1
j_call: TRBJ1-2
d_call: .
clone_size: .
cdr3_aa: CASSYEFGANYGYTF
cdr3_nt: TGCGCCAGCAGCTACGAATTTGGGGCTAACTATGGCTACACCTTC

v_call: TRBV6-6
j_call: TRBJ1-5
d_call: .
clone_size: .
cdr3_aa: CASSYSGQPQHF
cdr3_nt: TGTGCCAGCAGTTACTCAGGGCAGCCCCAGCATTTT

v_call: TRBV28
j_call: TRBJ2-3
d_call: TRBD2
clone_size: .
cdr3_aa: CASRLGGAGTDTQYF
cdr3_nt: TGTGCCAGCAGGCTCGGGGGGGCGGGCACAGATACGCAGTATTTT

v_call: TRBV9
j_call: TRBJ1-4
d_call: TRBD1
clone_size: once
cdr3_aa: CASSVGTGHEKLFF
cdr3_nt: TGTGCCAGCAGCGTAGGGACAGGGCATGAAAAACTGTTTTTT

v_call: TRBV5-1
j_call: TRBJ1-1
d_call: TRBD1
clone_size: .
cdr3_aa: CASREQGAGNTEAFF
cdr3_nt: TGCGCCAGCAGGGAACAGGGGGCTGGGAACACTGAAGCTTTCTTT

v_call: TRBV19
j_call: TRBJ1-1
d_call: TRBD1
clone_size: .
cdr3_aa: CASSIFGRGGITGGTEAFF
cdr3_nt: TGTGCCAGTAGTATTTTCGGTCGGGGTGGGATAACAGGGGGCACTGAAGCTTTCTTT

v_call: TRBV19
j_call: TRBJ2-7
d_call: .
clone_size: .
cdr3_aa: CASRGVGEQYF
cdr3_nt: TGTGCCAGTAGGGGGGTTGGCGAGCAGTACTTC

v_call: TRBV7-2
j_call: TRBJ1-1
d_call: .
clone_size: .
cdr3_aa: CASSLGRQGRTNTEAFF
cdr3_nt: TGTGCCAGCAGCTTAGGGAGGCAGGGCAGAACGAACACTGAAGCTTTCTTT

v_call: TRBV5-1
j_call: TRBJ2-1
d_call: .
clone_size: .
cdr3_aa: CASSLVEDEQFF
cdr3_nt: TGCGCCAGCAGCTTGGTTGAGGATGAGCAGTTCTTC

v_call: TRBV7-8
j_call: TRBJ2-5
d_call: .
clone_size: .
cdr3_aa: CASSFLRIGRRQETQYF
cdr3_nt: TGTGCCAGCAGCTTTTTAAGAATCGGTAGACGTCAAGAGACCCAGTACTTC

v_call: TRBV6-6
j_call: TRBJ2-1
d_call: .
clone_size: .
cdr3_aa: CASSYGSLSGNDEQFF
cdr3_nt: TGTGCCAGCAGTTACGGGTCGCTGTCGGGGAATGATGAGCAGTTCTTC

v_call: TRBV5-6
j_call: TRBJ1-1
d_call: .
clone_size: .
cdr3_aa: CASSPTSTNTEAFF
cdr3_nt: TGTGCCAGCAGTCCGACATCAACGAACACTGAAGCTTTCTTT

v_call: TRBV7-2
j_call: TRBJ2-7
d_call: .
clone_size: few
cdr3_aa: CASSLSGTEYEQYF
cdr3_nt: TGTGCCAGCAGCTTATCCGGGACGGAATACGAGCAGTACTTC